One and the same sample provided the 3 T cell receptor beta chains below, sequenced in a study of blood T cell repertoires in COVID-19. Assay used: immunoSEQ multiplex PCR; TCRdb lists only in-frame clones, some missing. Of about 130,000 clones listed, roughly 88% are singletons. The material sequenced was peripheral blood. These receptors were collected from a man between 45 and 60 years old with acute or convalescent COVID-19.

The rearrangement links TRBV19 to TRBJ1-1, with D unresolved. CDR1 and CDR2 (germline): LNHDA, SQIVND (reference sequence). The germline V and J ends were trimmed by 3 bases and 4 bases, with 12 bases remaining between them. The length of the CDR3 is 14 residues. CDR3 nucleotide sequence: TGTGCCAGTAGTATGTCTCAGATTGGCACTGAAGCTTTCTTT. This translates into CASSMSQIGTEAFF.

V and J are TRBV7-2 and TRBJ2-1, with TRBD1 matching over 8 bases. Trimming at V came to 2 bases and at J to 8 bases, leaving 5 bases not matched to a gene. Germline V CDR1 and CDR2: SGHTA, FQGNSA. The CDR3 has 14 amino acids. In DNA, the CDR3 is TGTGCCAGCAGCTTAACAGGACAGGGCTATGAGCAGTTCTTC. Residues: CASSLTGQGYEQFF. Drawing the rest from reference TRBV7-2 and TRBJ2-1, the complete variable domain is GAGVSQSPSNKVTEKGKDVELRCDPISGHTALYWYRQSLGQGLEFLIYFQGNSAPDKSGLPSDRFSAERTGGSVSTLTIQRTQQEDSAVYLCASSLTGQGYEQFFGPGTRLTVL.

This chain links TRBV4-1 with TRBJ2-3; D gene unclear. Germline CDR1 and CDR2: MGHRA and YSYEKL. The V gene lost 1 base and the J gene lost 4 bases, with 9 bases spanning the gap. CDR3 length: 14 residues. The CDR3 DNA sequence: TGCGCCAGCAGCCAAGTGTTTTCGTCAGATACGCAGTATTTT. Amino acids: CASSQVFSSDTQYF.